One TCR beta chain is described in this entry. Its antigen has not been determined. Base qualities are not recorded, but no much larger clone differs from it by a single base. CDR1 and CDR2 (SGHRS, YFSETQ) derive from the germline V gene. Compared with germline, V lacks 3 bases and J lacks 1 base; bases without a gene match: 1. The CDR3 measures 14 amino acids from cysteine to phenylalanine. The kept DNA is CDR3 alone, 42 bases in frame from the first base. The data originate from a study of beta chain features in type 1 diabetes (dated by TCRdb to the late 2010s). With respect to the entire study: Mean age, gender distribution, total cell number and subset yield were not different between patients and healthy donors. Across all samples, roughly 110,000,000 sorted cells were examined, and cell number per subset correlated strongly with RNA yield. In the study, TCRB repertoires of sorted circulating CD4+ T cell subsets from recently diagnosed type 1 diabetes patients were compared with those of matched healthy donors. Whereas all 30 or so donors provided naive and central memory subsets, regulatory and stem cell-like memory subsets were isolated from just 8 patients and about 8 healthy donors.

The study at large found these results: Sequencing cDNA rather than genomic DNA could over-represent highly expressing activated cells, although activation and CD3 levels did not differ between groups. PCR might favor shorter templates, but patient and control samples were amplified and corrected together, so any skew would affect both groups equally. A moderate but significant shortening of TCRB CDR3 length was observed in type 1 diabetes patients in all four CD4+ subsets. At VDJ recombination sites, patients with type 1 diabetes made fewer insertions and deleted more nucleotides, a pattern implying thymic rearrangement abnormalities. Naive, central memory and regulatory TCRB repertoires appeared more similar among patients than among healthy donors. Because small numbers of individuals were included in the HLA sub-analyses, any influence of HLA type on TCRB rearrangement was left unresolved.

The entire amount of isolated RNA was reverse transcribed using the High Capacity cDNA Reverse Transcription Kit, so the sequenced TCRB transcripts were expressed ones. Naive, central memory and regulatory T cell samples underwent deep immunoSEQ sequencing, averaging around 4 million total reads per sample. Sorted cells were lysed in RLT buffer, and RNA was extracted using DNase-treated RNeasy Micro or Mini kits according to cell number. To prevent cross-contamination, each cell subset was processed individually, whereas patient and healthy donor samples were processed jointly. TCRB sequences were amplified from cDNA with the immunoSEQ multiplex PCR, producing 87-bp fragments spanning the CDR3 region. Amplicons were sequenced on the Illumina HiSeq platform. The paper's data handling went like this. Synthetic template baselines were used to correct PCR bias computationally, reads within Hamming distance 2 were collapsed, and singletons that could not be merged were discarded. Reads were aligned against IMGT to assign V, D and J genes, CDR3 length and insertions or deletions at six rearrangement sites. Within each subset, clonotype counts were normalized to the number of sorted cells before true diversity and Gini coefficients were calculated with the tcR R package. The overlap coefficient, calculated on TCRB nucleotide sequences, was used to measure repertoire sharing. Here the immuneACCESS table is served through TCRdb, limited to in-frame sequences with V and J called. Missing clones are a known gap in these copies; in checked studies unresolved V genes cover under half, and the rest lacks a known reason. That table is the source of V, J and clone size, and D and trimming were worked out from the DNA. The sample table contains roughly 41,000 clones; only one count was recorded for over 45% of them. Of the sample, more than 0.65% falls within the top ten clones.

A single peripheral blood draw of 95 to 150 mL on average was collected from each donor into heparinised tubes. A BD FACSAria II and a panel including CD45RO, CCR7, CD25, CD127, CD95 and CD27 were used to sort naive, central memory, regulatory and stem cell-like memory CD4+ T cells. A purity above 98% was achieved for all sorted populations. PBMCs were separated immediately by Lymphoprep density gradient centrifugation and were stained directly, without being cultured. Samples were stained and sorted in pairs, with one healthy donor and one patient per experiment, so that batch effects were minimized.

Material for sequencing was central memory CD4+ T cells from blood. This TCR was recovered from a young woman in good health. The chain couples TRBV5-1 to TRBJ2-3, and 8 junctional nucleotides match TRBD1. The nucleotide sequence is TGCGCCAGCAGCTCGGGACAGGGCACAGATACGCAGTATTTT. Protein translation: CASSSGQGTDTQYF.